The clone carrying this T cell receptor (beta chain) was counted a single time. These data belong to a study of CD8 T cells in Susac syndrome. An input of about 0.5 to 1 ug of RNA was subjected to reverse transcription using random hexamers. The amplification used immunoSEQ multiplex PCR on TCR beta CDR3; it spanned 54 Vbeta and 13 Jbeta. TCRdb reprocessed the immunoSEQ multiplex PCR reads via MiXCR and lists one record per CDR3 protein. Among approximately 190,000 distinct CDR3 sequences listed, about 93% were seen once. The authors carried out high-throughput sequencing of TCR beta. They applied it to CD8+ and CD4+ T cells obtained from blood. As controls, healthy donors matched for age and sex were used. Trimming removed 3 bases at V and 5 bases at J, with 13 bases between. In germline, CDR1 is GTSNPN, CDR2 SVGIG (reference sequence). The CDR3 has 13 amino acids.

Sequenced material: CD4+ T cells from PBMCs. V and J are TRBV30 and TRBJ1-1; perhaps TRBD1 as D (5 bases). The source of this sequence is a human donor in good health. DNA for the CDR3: TGTGCCTGGAGGGGGGAAATGAGAACTGAAGCTTTCTTT. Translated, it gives CAWRGEMRTEAFF.